Included here is one TCR beta chain sequence, with context. Researchers ran the PCR with 60 Vbeta and 13 Jbeta primers. Only in-frame clones appear in the TCRdb table, and some are missing; sequencing was by immunoSEQ multiplex PCR. In the table there are approximately 100,000 clones, 65% to 75% of which are singletons. This record comes from a study of cytomegalovirus exposure and HLA in healthy donors. CDR3 length: 12 amino acids. CDR1 SGHDT and CDR2 YYEEEE come from the germline V gene. Trimming took 4 bases from V and 13 from J; bases not matched to a gene: 7. The V and J genes are TRBV5-6 and TRBJ1-1; 10 bases are shared with TRBD1. The sequencing input was PBMCs. This receptor was obtained from a woman aged 18-30 years in good health and CMV-seropositive. Written as DNA, the CDR3 is TGTGCCAGCAGCCGCTGGGGGACAGGGGTTTTCTTT. Its protein product is CASSRWGTGVFF.